The entry that follows covers one TCR beta chain sequence. What it binds is unknown. The CDR3 length is 13 residues. V gave up 5 bases and J gave up 5 bases; unmatched junction bases: 4. Germline V gene lookup returns CDR1 GTSNPN and CDR2 SVGIG (reference sequence). This sample is part of a study of cytomegalovirus exposure and HLA in healthy donors. Study-level results: Common viral pathogens (according to a later analysis) appeared linked to several of the most significant clusters.

60 Vbeta and 13 Jbeta primers were used in PCR. Sequenced by immunoSEQ multiplex PCR; TCRdb stores in-frame clones only, minus some. The data show tens of thousands of clones, roughly 66% seen once. This sequence originates from a man younger than 45 in good health and CMV-seronegative. The chain has TRBV30 and TRBJ2-5; 11 bases map to TRBD1. Sequencing input: PBMCs. Here the CDR3 DNA reads TGTGCCTGGTGGACAGGGGGCTGGGAGACCCAGTACTTC. The encoded protein is CAWWTGGWETQYF.